Here is one TCR beta chain with its context. TCRdb reprocessed the 5' RACE reads; each CDR3 protein has one entry and no DNA is given. The sample table sets out 350,000 to 450,000 distinct CDR3 sequences. The entry originates in a study of T cells expressing NK-cell markers. The germline V gene encodes CDR1 MNHNS and CDR2 SASEGT. The CDR3 loop spans 17 amino acids. This clonotype was sampled from a man between 18 and 69 years old in good health. Sequencing used blood T cells: a sorted CD56 or NKG2C T cell subset, CD4+ or CD8+ T cells, or bulk PBMC T cells (not recorded which). The chain combines TRBV6-1 with TRBJ2-7; TCRdb reports TRBD1, a call that lacks DNA to check it against. The chain's CDR3 is CASSQNLNRGRTGEQYF.